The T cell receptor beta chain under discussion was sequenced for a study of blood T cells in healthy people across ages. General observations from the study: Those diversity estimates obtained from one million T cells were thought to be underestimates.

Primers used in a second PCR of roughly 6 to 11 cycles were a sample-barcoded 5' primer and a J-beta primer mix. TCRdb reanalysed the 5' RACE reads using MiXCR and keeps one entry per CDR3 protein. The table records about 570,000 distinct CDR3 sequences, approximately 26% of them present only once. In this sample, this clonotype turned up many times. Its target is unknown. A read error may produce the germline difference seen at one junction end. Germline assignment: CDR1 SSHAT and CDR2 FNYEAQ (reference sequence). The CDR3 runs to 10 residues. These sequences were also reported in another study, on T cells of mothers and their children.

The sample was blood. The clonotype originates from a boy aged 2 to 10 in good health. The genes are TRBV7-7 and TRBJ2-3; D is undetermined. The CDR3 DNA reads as TGTGCCAGCAGCTTATGTCGCGCGGCGTTT. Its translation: CASSLCRAAF. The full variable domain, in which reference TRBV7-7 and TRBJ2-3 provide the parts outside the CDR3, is GAGVSQSPRYKVTKRGQDVTLRCDPISSHATLYWYQQALGQGPEFLTYFNYEAQPDKSGLPSDRFSAERPEGSISTLTIQRTEQRDSAMYRCASSLCRAAFGPGTRLTVL.